This is a list of T cell receptor beta chains from one sample in a study of regulatory T cells in long-lasting Graves disease. TCRdb reprocessed the multiplex PCR reads via MiXCR and lists one record per CDR3 protein. The table shows hundreds of thousands of distinct CDR3 sequences, with around 15% occurring only once. The same data also contributed to another study, on T cells in Graves' hyperthyroidism and ophthalmopathy.

Sequenced material: peripheral blood mononuclear cells (PBMCs), taken at new diagnosis, from a patient treated with antithyroid drugs. All receptors come from a woman younger than 45 with Graves disease. Each CDR3 is given with its conserved first and last residue. Fields, in order: J gene, V gene, CDR3 length, D gene, clone size, CDR3 DNA, CDR3 protein. A D gene is named only where the DNA matches it firmly. Where a row states a size, it is once, few, many or the class of an expanded clone; other rows omit it.

TRBJ2-2 TRBV7-2 15 - many TGTGCCAGCAACGCGGGGACAGCGAACACCGGGGAGCTGTTTTTT CASNAGTANTGELFF
TRBJ2-7 TRBV28 15 - many TGTGCCAGCAGTTTATTTTCGACAGCCTCCTACGAGCAGTACTTC CASSLFSTASYEQYF
TRBJ2-5 TRBV9 15 TRBD1 few TGTGCCAGCAGCGCCCTCGGGACAGGGGATGAGACCCAGTACTTC CASSALGTGDETQYF
TRBJ1-4 TRBV19 15 - - TGTGCCAGTAGTATCAAGGCTCCGGGGTTTGAAAAACTGTTTTTT CASSIKAPGFEKLFF
TRBJ2-1 TRBV7-6 15 - many TGTGCCAGCAGCCCGAGCCGAGAACGGTACAATGAGCAGTTCTTC CASSPSRERYNEQFF
TRBJ2-1 TRBV6-1 17 TRBD2 many TGTGCCAGCAGCCGAACGGTACTAGCGGGAGGGGGGAGTGAGCAGTTCTTC CASSRTVLAGGGSEQFF
TRBJ2-3 TRBV27 19 TRBD2 many TGTGCCAGCAGTCCCGGACTAGCGGGAGGACGGGGTAGCACAGATACGCAGTATTTT CASSPGLAGGRGSTDTQYF
TRBJ2-7 TRBV6-5 17 - many TGTGCCAGCAGTTACGCCCCTCCGGGACATGTCACCCACGAGCAGTACTTC CASSYAPPGHVTHEQYF
TRBJ1-4 TRBV7-9 12 - many TGTGCCAGCCTATCGGTCGGTGAAAAACTGTTTTTT CASLSVGEKLFF
TRBJ2-7 TRBV28 15 TRBD2 many TGTGCCAGCAGGAAGACTAGCGGGTCTGCCTACGAGCAGTACTTC CASRKTSGSAYEQYF
TRBJ2-1 TRBV3-1 13 - once TGTGCCATCAGTGAGGGCCTCGAGGATGAGCAGTTCTTC CAISEGLEDEQFF
TRBJ2-1 TRBV28 17 - many TGTGCCAGCAGTTCCTCACCGGAAGAAACTCCATTCAATGAGCAGTTCTTC CASSSSPEETPFNEQFF
TRBJ2-7 TRBV7-8 17 TRBD1 many TGTGCCAGCAGCTTAGTCGGTTACAGGGGGCTCGTCTACGAGCAGTACTTC CASSLVGYRGLVYEQYF
TRBJ2-5 TRBV7-9 14 TRBD1 many TGTGCCAGCAGCCAACAGGGGGCTAAAGAGACCCAGTACTTC CASSQQGAKETQYF
TRBJ2-2 TRBV7-3 16 TRBD2 - TGTGCCAGCAGCTCTACTAGCGGGAGTAGGACCGGGGAGCTGTTTTTT CASSSTSGSRTGELFF
TRBJ1-4 TRBV27 13 - many TGTGCCAGCACCCGGGGCTTTAATGAAAAACTGTTTTTT CASTRGFNEKLFF
TRBJ2-1 TRBV7-9 16 TRBD2 many TGTGCCAGCAGCCCATTGGGTAGCGGGAGTTACAATGAGCAGTTCTTC CASSPLGSGSYNEQFF
TRBJ2-3 TRBV6-2/TRBV6-3 20 - many TGTGCCAGCAGTTACCGTCGCTCGCAGTCTTCCACCAACCGGGCAGATACGCAGTATTTT CASSYRRSQSSTNRADTQYF
TRBJ2-7 TRBV27 14 TRBD2 few TGTGCCAGCAGTCCTAGCGGCCGCTCCTACGAGCAGTACTTC CASSPSGRSYEQYF
TRBJ2-7 TRBV6-1 14 TRBD2 - TGTGCCAGCCTCGGACTAGCGCTACCCTACGAGCAGTACTTC CASLGLALPYEQYF
TRBJ1-2 TRBV27 14 - - TGTGCCAGCAGTCCAGCCGGGACTATCGCCGGCTACACCTTC CASSPAGTIAGYTF
TRBJ2-1 TRBV27 14 - many TGTGCCAGCATGGAACAGGGAGGCTACAATGAGCAGTTCTTC CASMEQGGYNEQFF
TRBJ2-1 TRBV27 14 - few TGTGCCAGCTTCCCCGATAGTAGTAGGAATGAGCAGTTCTTC CASFPDSSRNEQFF
TRBJ2-2 TRBV5-8 15 - - TGTGCCAGCAGCTTGGCCAAGGCGGGCACCGGGGAGCTGTTTTTT CASSLAKAGTGELFF
TRBJ2-1 TRBV6-1 14 - many TGTGCCAGCACCATAGGTCGTGCAGACAATGAGCAGTTCTTC CASTIGRADNEQFF
TRBJ2-4 TRBV7-9 13 - - TGTGCCAGCAGCCCCACTGTCAAAAACATTCAGTACTTC CASSPTVKNIQYF
TRBJ2-3 TRBV28 13 - many TGTGCCAGCAGATCCGGGGGCACAGATACGCAGTATTTT CASRSGGTDTQYF
TRBJ2-2 TRBV29-1 14 - few TGCAGCGTCGAGGATACTAAGAAAGGCGGGGAGCTGTTTTTT CSVEDTKKGGELFF
TRBJ2-7 TRBV29-1 13 - - TGCAGCGTTGAAGAGGTGGGGGGCCACGAGCAGTACTTC CSVEEVGGHEQYF
TRBJ1-2 TRBV15 15 - many TGTGCCACCAGCAGAGATCTTGCGGGGGACAAAGGCTACACCTTC CATSRDLAGDKGYTF
TRBJ1-2 TRBV5-1 16 - - TGCGCCAGCAGCTTGGCAGGCGGACAGACACTCTATGGCTACACCTTC CASSLAGGQTLYGYTF
TRBJ2-1 TRBV15 13 - many TGTGCCACCGGGGCGCGCTCCTACAATGAGCAGTTCTTC CATGARSYNEQFF
TRBJ1-1 TRBV20-1 12 - many TGCAGTGCTGCGGGGACGAACACTGAAGCTTTCTTT CSAAGTNTEAFF
TRBJ2-1 TRBV30 14 TRBD1 many TGTGCCTGGATGGGACAGGGGGCTTACAATGAGCAGTTCTTC CAWMGQGAYNEQFF
TRBJ2-7 TRBV27 16 - few TGTGCCAGCAGCACCGGTTGGGGGACTGGATCCTACGAGCAGTACTTC CASSTGWGTGSYEQYF
TRBJ1-2 TRBV15 15 - many TGTGCCACCAGCACAGGGGACTTACTCCCCTATGGCTACACCTTC CATSTGDLLPYGYTF
TRBJ1-1 TRBV6-2/TRBV6-3 17 TRBD1 many TGTGCCAGCAGTCAGCCGGGACAGGGCATTTTGAACACTGAAGCTTTCTTT CASSQPGQGILNTEAFF
TRBJ2-3 TRBV7-8 14 - many TGTGCCAGCTCCACAGCCTCTAGCACAGATACGCAGTATTTT CASSTASSTDTQYF
TRBJ1-1 TRBV11-3 15 - few TGTGCCAGCAGCTCAGCAGGGTCGGGGAATACTGAAGCTTTCTTT CASSSAGSGNTEAFF